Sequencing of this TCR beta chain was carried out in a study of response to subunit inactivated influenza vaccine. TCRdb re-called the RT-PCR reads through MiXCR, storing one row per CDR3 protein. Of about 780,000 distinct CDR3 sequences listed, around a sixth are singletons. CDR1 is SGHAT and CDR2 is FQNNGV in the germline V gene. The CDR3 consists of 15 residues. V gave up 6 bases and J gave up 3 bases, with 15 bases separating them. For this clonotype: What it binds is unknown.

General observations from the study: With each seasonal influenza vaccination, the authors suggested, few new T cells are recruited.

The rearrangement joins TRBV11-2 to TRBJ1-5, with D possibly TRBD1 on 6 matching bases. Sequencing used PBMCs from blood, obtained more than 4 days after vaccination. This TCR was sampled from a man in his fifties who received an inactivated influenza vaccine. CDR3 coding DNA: TGTGCCAGCAGTCAGGGGTCTGGTGTCAATCAGCCCCAGCATTTT. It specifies CASSQGSGVNQPQHF.